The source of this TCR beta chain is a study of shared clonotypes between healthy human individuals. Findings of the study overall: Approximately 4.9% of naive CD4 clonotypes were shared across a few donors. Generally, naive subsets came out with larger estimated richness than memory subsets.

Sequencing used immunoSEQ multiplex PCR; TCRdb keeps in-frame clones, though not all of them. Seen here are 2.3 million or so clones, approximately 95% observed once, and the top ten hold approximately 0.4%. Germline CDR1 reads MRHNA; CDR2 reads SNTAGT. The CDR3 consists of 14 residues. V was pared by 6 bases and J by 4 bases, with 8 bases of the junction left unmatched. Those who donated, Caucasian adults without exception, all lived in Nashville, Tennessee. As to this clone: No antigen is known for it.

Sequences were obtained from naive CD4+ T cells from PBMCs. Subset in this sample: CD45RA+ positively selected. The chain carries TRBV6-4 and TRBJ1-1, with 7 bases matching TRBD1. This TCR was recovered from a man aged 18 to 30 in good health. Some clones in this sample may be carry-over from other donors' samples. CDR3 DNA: TGTGCCAGCAGAGAATACAGGGGATCCACTGAAGCTTTCTTT. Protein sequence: CASREYRGSTEAFF.